The 20 T cell receptor beta chains presented below share a single source sample, sequenced in a study of Graves' ophthalmopathy and Graves' hyperthyroidism (dated by TCRdb to between 2017 and 2018). The sequencer listed for this sample is Illumina HiSeq 2000. For repertoire sequencing, the TCR beta CDR3 regions were amplified from RNA transcripts. HTBI primers and the Qiagen OneStep RT-PCR kit were used in a first-round RT-PCR, which was followed by a second-round multiplex PCR, size selection and purification. Starting from the raw public reads, TCRdb applied fastp trimming at Q25, assembled clones with MiXCR and retained in-frame beta chains. Rows with one shared CDR3 protein collapse into an entry with the most common genes and DNA. A total of about 480,000 distinct CDR3 sequences appear in this sample, around 15% of them only once. Roughly 9.8% of the sample is taken by the ten largest. Source material: blood. All receptors come from a woman younger than 45 with Graves' ophthalmopathy. Donor details come from another sample of the same person, matched by shared clones.

This clonotype was observed at least ten times. For the CDR3, the DNA is TGTGCCAGCAGCCAAGAGGTTAACTATGGCTACACCTTC. It translates to CASSQEVNYGYTF. This rearrangement joins TRBV3-1 to TRBJ1-2; D is ambiguous. Per germline, CDR1 LGHDT and CDR2 YNNKEL (reference sequence). This CDR3 comprises 13 residues. Between the trimmed V and J ends, which lost 0 bases and 1 base, there was a span of 3 bases.

This clonotype was seen repeatedly, ten times or more. This chain joins TRBV15 and TRBJ2-5; the match to TRBD1 covers 8 bases. The CDR3 has 15 residues. Germline lookup yields CDR1 LNHNV and CDR2 YYDKDF (reference sequence). The J segment lost 4 bases and the V segment lost 4 bases, leaving 8 bases of the junction unmatched. The CDR3 region has the DNA TGTGCCACCAGCAAACGACAGGGGTCCTCAGAGACCCAGTACTTC. Translated: CATSKRQGSSETQYF.

V and J are TRBV5-1 and TRBJ2-5; TRBD2 is a possible D gene (5 bases). The CDR3 consists of 14 residues. V was cut by 6 bases and J by 1 base, with 13 bases left in between. Germline V gives CDR1 SGHRS, CDR2 YFSETQ. In DNA, the CDR3 is TGCGCCAGCACGGGATTAATCCCCCAAGAGACCCAGTACTTC. It yields the protein CASTGLIPQETQYF.

This clonotype was seen ten or more times. The chain joins TRBV20-1 to TRBJ1-2; 7 positions agree with TRBD1. In germline, CDR1 is DFQATT, CDR2 SNEGSKA (reference sequence). This CDR3 is built from 13 residues. V gave up 6 bases and J gave up 9 bases; unmatched junction bases: 13. The CDR3 sequence is CSANPGTERSYTF. The CDR3 DNA reads TGCAGTGCCAACCCGGGGACAGAGAGGAGCTACACCTTC.

Ten or more counts support this clonotype. CDR3 coding DNA: TGTGCCTGGAGTGTGGGAGAGAACACTGAAGCTTTCTTT. Translation gives CAWSVGENTEAFF. V gene TRBV30 combines with J gene TRBJ1-1, with D unresolved. The CDR3 loop spans 13 amino acids. Between the trimmed V and J ends, which lost 0 bases and 1 base, there was a span of 6 bases. From germline, CDR1 is GTSNPN and CDR2 SVGIG (reference sequence). The variable domain in full, completed from reference TRBV30 and TRBJ1-1, reads SQTIHQWPATLVQPVGSPLSLECTVEGTSNPNLYWYRQAAGRGLQLLFYSVGIGQISSEVPQNLSASRPQDRQFILSSKKLLLSDSGFYLCAWSVGENTEAFFGQGTRLTVV.

This clonotype was picked up many times. The rearrangement links TRBV2 to TRBJ2-7; TRBD1 aligns across 7 bases. V lost 6 bases, J lost 6 bases, and 5 bases stayed unmatched. The CDR3 is made up of 12 amino acids. Germline V lookup: CDR1 SNHLY, CDR2 FYNNEI. The CDR3 bases are TGTGCCAGCAGGCTGACAGGGTCCGAGCAGTACTTC. It specifies CASRLTGSEQYF.

This clonotype was seen repeatedly, ten times or more. The V and J genes are TRBV6-5 and TRBJ2-7, with a weak D call TRBD1 (5 bases). This CDR3 is built from 14 residues. V was cut by 2 bases and J by 7 bases, with 15 bases left in between. Germline V gene lookup returns CDR1 MNHEY and CDR2 SVGAGI. CDR3 in DNA: TGTGCCAGCAGTTACCGCAAGCAGGGTGGGGAGCAGTACTTC. Protein: CASSYRKQGGEQYF.

This clonotype was recorded many times. This chain joins TRBV7-2 and TRBJ1-2; D gene uncertain. Deletions cut 3 bases from V and 2 bases from J, with 7 bases between. Looked up from germline, CDR1 is SGHTA and CDR2 is FQGNSA. This CDR3 comprises 13 residues. The CDR3 sequence is CASSFAQNYGYTF. In DNA form, the CDR3 reads TGTGCCAGCAGCTTTGCTCAGAACTATGGCTACACCTTC. Drawing the rest from reference TRBV7-2 and TRBJ1-2, the complete variable domain is GAGVSQSPSNKVTEKGKDVELRCDPISGHTALYWYRQSLGQGLEFLIYFQGNSAPDKSGLPSDRFSAERTGGSVSTLTIQRTQQEDSAVYLCASSFAQNYGYTFGSGTRLTVV.

This clonotype showed up many times. This chain links TRBV12-3 or TRBV12-4 with TRBJ2-7; D may correspond to TRBD1 or TRBD2 (5 bases each). The germline V and J ends were trimmed by 3 bases and 7 bases, with 10 bases remaining between them. CDR3 length: 12 residues. The CDR3 DNA reads TGTGCCAGCAGTTTCTGGGACGAGGAGCAGTACTTC. Protein product: CASSFWDEEQYF.

This clonotype appeared many times. This chain connects TRBV28 to TRBJ2-4, with D uncertain. Germline lookup yields CDR1 MDHEN and CDR2 SYDVKM. The CDR3 contains 13 residues. The V end was cut by 5 bases, the J end by 8 bases, with 13 bases between. The CDR3 is CASSLPRLDIQYF. CDR3 sequence (DNA): TGTGCCAGCAGTCTCCCTCGGCTGGACATTCAGTACTTC.

The V call is TRBV6-1, the J call TRBJ2-5, with no clear D. The CDR3 contains 13 residues. Germline values: CDR1 MNHNS, CDR2 SASEGT. V lost 4 bases and J 5 bases, leaving 11 bases between the germline ends. CDR3 residues: CASSADLAETQYF. CDR3 nucleotides: TGTGCCAGCAGTGCGGACCTCGCCGAGACCCAGTACTTC.

For this clonotype: At one end, the junction sequence differs from germline, possibly due to a read error. The rearrangement uses TRBV5-1 and TRBJ2-4; no clear D gene. Looked up from germline, CDR1 is SGHRS and CDR2 is YFSETQ. There are 14 residues in the CDR3. The CDR3 DNA sequence: TGCGCCAGCAGCTTGGGTGCCCCAGCCGACATTAAGTACTTC. Amino acid sequence: CASSLGAPADIKYF.

This sequence joins TRBV11-3 and TRBJ1-2, with TRBD1 identical over 8 bases. This CDR3 has 13 residues. Germline V lookup: CDR1 SGHNT, CDR2 YENEEA. The V gene end was trimmed by 5 bases and the J gene end by 4 bases; junction bases not matched to a gene: 3. CDR3 nucleotides: TGTGCCAGCAGCGCTCAGGGGGCCTATGGCTACACCTTC. Translated, it gives CASSAQGAYGYTF.

The chain joins TRBV15 to TRBJ1-3; D is uncertain. This CDR3 has 16 amino acids. V lost 1 base and J lost 0, with 10 bases in between. Germline values: CDR1 LNHNV, CDR2 YYDKDF (reference sequence). The CDR3 reads CATSRVTASSGNTIYF. The CDR3 DNA is TGTGCCACCAGCAGAGTGACCGCTAGCTCTGGAAACACCATATATTTT.

Many counts were recorded for this clonotype. The CDR3 spells CASSTRGNYGYTF. CDR3 nucleotide sequence: TGTGCCAGCAGCACCAGGGGGAACTATGGCTACACCTTC. The genes are TRBV9 and TRBJ1-2; 7 bases are a match to TRBD1. The CDR3 loop spans 13 amino acids. J gave up 2 bases and V 4 bases, and 2 bases lay outside the gene matches. Germline values: CDR1 SGDLS, CDR2 YYNGEE. Supplemented by reference TRBV9 and TRBJ1-2, the full variable domain reads DSGVTQTPKHLITATGQRVTLRCSPRSGDLSVYWYQQSLDQGLQFLIQYYNGEERAKGNILERFSAQQFPDLHSELNLSSLELGDSALYFCASSTRGNYGYTFGSGTRLTVV.

The chain has TRBV12-3 or TRBV12-4 and TRBJ2-7; D gene uncertain. V lost 5 bases, J lost 0 bases, and 8 bases lay in between. This CDR3 spans 13 amino acids. The CDR3 sequence is CASSPALSYEQYF. The CDR3, as DNA: TGTGCCAGCAGTCCGGCACTCTCCTACGAGCAGTACTTC.

The sample holds many counts of this clonotype. The chain combines TRBV12-3 or TRBV12-4 with TRBJ2-2, with TRBD2 identical over 12 bases. CDR3 length: 16 residues. V dropped 4 bases and J dropped 6; count of bases not matched to a gene: 6. CDR3 protein: CASSSTSGGPPGELFF. For the CDR3, the DNA is TGTGCCAGCAGTTCTACTAGCGGGGGGCCCCCCGGGGAGCTGTTTTTT.

This clonotype has ten or more counts. The CDR3 loop is CASSERGAGTGELFF. Written as DNA, the CDR3 is TGTGCCAGCAGTGAGCGCGGGGCGGGCACCGGGGAGCTGTTTTTT. J is TRBJ2-2 and V is TRBV6-1; the D gene is possibly TRBD2 (6 bases). There are 15 residues in the CDR3. V lost 3 bases and J 4 bases, leaving 12 bases between the germline ends. Per germline, CDR1 MNHNS and CDR2 SASEGT.

This clonotype was seen repeatedly, ten times or more. The chain employs TRBV30 and TRBJ2-7, with D uncertain. CDR3 length: 13 amino acids. V was pared by 0 bases and J by 2 bases, with 8 bases between. Germline CDR1 and CDR2: GTSNPN and SVGIG (reference sequence). The CDR3: CAWSVTETYEQYF. The CDR3 DNA follows: TGTGCCTGGAGTGTAACAGAAACCTACGAGCAGTACTTC.

CDR3 loop: CASSDGPTGGYTF. CDR3 nucleotides: TGTGCCAGCAGTGACGGCCCAACGGGTGGCTACACCTTC. This sequence joins TRBV12-3 or TRBV12-4 and TRBJ1-2; D is unresolved. V lost 5 bases, J lost 7 bases, and 14 bases lay in between. The CDR3 length is 13 residues.